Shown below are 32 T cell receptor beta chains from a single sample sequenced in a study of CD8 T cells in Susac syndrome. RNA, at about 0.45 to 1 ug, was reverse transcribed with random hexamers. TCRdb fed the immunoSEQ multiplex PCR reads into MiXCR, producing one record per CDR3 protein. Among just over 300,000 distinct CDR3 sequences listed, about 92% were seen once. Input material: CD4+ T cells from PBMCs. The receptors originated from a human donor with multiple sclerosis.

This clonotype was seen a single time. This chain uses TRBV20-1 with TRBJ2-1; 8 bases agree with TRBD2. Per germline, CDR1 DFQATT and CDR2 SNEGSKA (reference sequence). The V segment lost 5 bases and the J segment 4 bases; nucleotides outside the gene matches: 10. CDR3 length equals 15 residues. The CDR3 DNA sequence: TGCAGTGCTGCGAAAGCGGGAGCTTCATACAATGAGCAGTTCTTC. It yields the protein CSAAKAGASYNEQFF.

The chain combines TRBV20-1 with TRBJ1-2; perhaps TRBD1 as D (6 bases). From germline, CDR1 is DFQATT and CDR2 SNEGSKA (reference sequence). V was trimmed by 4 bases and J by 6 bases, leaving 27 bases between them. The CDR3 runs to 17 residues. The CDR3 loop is CSAMGLRGGGGIDGYTF. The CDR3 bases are TGCAGTGCTATGGGGCTCAGGGGAGGTGGTGGGATCGATGGCTACACCTTC.

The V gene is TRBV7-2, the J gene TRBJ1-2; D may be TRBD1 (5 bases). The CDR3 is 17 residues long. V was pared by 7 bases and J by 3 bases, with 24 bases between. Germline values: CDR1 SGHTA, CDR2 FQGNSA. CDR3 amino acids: CASIPSVYRDLHYGYTF. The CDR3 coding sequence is TGTGCCAGCATCCCGTCTGTGTACCGGGACTTACACTATGGCTACACCTTC.

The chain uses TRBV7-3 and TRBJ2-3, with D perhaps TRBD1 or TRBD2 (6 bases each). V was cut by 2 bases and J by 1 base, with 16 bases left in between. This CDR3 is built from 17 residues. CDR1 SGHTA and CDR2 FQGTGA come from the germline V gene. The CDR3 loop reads CASSLVRGGMGTDTQYF. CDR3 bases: TGTGCCAGCAGCTTAGTTCGAGGGGGGATGGGCACAGATACGCAGTATTTT.

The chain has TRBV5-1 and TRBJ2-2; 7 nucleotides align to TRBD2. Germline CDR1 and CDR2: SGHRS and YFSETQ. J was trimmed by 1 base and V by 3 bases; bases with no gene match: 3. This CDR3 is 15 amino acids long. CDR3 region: CASSWASGNTGELFF. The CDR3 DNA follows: TGCGCCAGCAGCTGGGCTAGCGGGAACACCGGGGAGCTGTTTTTT. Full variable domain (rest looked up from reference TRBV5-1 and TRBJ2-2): KAGVTQTPRYLIKTRGQQVTLSCSPISGHRSVSWYQQTPGQGLQFLFEYFSETQRNKGNFPGRFSGRQFSNSRSEMNVSTLELGDSALYLCASSWASGNTGELFFGEGSRLTVL.

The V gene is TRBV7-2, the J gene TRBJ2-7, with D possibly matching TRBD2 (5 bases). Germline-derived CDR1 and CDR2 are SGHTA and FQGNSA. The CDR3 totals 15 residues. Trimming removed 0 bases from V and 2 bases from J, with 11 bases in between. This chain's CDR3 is CASSLAGASPYEQYF. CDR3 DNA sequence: TGTGCCAGCAGCTTAGCGGGAGCTTCTCCCTACGAGCAGTACTTC.

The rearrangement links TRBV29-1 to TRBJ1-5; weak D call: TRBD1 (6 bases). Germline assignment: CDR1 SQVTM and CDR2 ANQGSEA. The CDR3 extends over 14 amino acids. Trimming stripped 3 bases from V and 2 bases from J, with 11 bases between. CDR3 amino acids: CSVDDRTGNQPQHF. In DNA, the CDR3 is TGCAGCGTTGATGACAGGACCGGCAATCAGCCCCAGCATTTT.

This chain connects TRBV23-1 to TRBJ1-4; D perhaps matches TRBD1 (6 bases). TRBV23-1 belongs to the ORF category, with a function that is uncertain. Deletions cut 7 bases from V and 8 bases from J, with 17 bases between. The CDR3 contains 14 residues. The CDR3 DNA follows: TGCGCCAGCACCCTGGGGGGCAAAAGGGAAAAACTGTTTTTT. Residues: CASTLGGKREKLFF.

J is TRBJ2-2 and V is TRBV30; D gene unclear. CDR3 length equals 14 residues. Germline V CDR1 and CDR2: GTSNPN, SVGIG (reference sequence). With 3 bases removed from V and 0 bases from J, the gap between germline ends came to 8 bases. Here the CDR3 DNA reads TGTGCCTGGAGAAGAGGATCGAACACCGGGGAGCTGTTTTTT. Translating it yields CAWRRGSNTGELFF.

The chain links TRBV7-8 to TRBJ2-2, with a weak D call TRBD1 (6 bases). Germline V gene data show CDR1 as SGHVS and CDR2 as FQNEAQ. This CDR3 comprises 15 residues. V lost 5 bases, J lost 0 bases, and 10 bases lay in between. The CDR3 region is CASSRQVPNTGELFF. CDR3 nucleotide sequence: TGTGCCAGCAGCCGACAGGTGCCGAACACCGGGGAGCTGTTTTTT.

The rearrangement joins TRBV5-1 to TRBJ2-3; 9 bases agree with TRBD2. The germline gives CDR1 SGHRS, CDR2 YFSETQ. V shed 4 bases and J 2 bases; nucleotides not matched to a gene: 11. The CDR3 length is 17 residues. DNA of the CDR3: TGCGCCAGCAGCCCGCTCGCGGGGGGGGGAACCACAGATACGCAGTATTTT. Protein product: CASSPLAGGGTTDTQYF.

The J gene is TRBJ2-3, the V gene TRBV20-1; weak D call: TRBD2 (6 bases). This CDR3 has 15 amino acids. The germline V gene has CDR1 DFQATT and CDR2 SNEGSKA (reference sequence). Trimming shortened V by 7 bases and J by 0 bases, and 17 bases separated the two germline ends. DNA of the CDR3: TGCAGTGTAGAATGGGGAGGCGGGAGCACAGATACGCAGTATTTT. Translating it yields CSVEWGGGSTDTQYF.

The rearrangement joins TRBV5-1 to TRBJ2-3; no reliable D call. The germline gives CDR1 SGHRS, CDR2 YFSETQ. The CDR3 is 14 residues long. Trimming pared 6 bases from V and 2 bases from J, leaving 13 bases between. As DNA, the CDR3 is TGCGCCAGCACCACCGACGGAAACACAGATACGCAGTATTTT. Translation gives CASTTDGNTDTQYF.

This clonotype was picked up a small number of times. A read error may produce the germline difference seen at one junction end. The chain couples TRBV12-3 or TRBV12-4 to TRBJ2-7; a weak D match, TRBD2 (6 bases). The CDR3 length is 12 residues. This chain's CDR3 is CRPARLVHEQYF. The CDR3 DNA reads TGCCGCCCCGCGAGACTAGTCCACGAGCAGTACTTC.

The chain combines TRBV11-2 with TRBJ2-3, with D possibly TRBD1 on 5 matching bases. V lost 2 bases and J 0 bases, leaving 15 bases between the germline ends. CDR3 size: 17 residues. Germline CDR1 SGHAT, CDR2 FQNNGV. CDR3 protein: CASSLLGPRASTDTQYF. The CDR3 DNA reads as TGTGCCAGCAGCTTATTGGGGCCGAGAGCTAGCACAGATACGCAGTATTTT.

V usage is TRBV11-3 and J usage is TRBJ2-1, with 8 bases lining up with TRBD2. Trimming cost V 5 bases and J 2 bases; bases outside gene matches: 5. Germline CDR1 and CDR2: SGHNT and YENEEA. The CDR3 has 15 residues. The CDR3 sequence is CASSRAGGAYNEQFF. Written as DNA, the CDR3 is TGTGCCAGCAGCCGGGCGGGGGGTGCCTACAATGAGCAGTTCTTC.

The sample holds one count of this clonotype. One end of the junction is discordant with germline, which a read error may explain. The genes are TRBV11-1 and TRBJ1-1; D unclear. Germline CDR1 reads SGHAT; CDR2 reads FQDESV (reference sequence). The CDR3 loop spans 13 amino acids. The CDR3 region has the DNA TGTACCAGCAGCTTAGTGGTGAACGCTGAAGCTTTCTTT. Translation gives CTSSLVVNAEAFF. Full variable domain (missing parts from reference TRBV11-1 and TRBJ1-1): EAEVAQSPRYKITEKSQAVAFWCDPISGHATLYWYRQILGQGPELLVQFQDESVVDDSQLPKDRFSAERLKGVDSTLKIQPAELGDSAMYLCTSSLVVNAEAFFGQGTRLTVV.

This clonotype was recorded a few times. CDR3 amino acids: CASSLGTGGSYEQYF. The CDR3 DNA follows: TGTGCCAGCAGCTTAGGGACAGGGGGGTCCTACGAGCAGTACTTC. This rearrangement joins TRBV7-2 to TRBJ2-7; 10 nucleotides line up with TRBD1. This CDR3 has 15 residues. The V segment lost 1 base and the J segment 1 base; nucleotides outside the gene matches: 1. The germline V gene encodes CDR1 SGHTA and CDR2 FQGNSA. The variable domain in full, completed from reference TRBV7-2 and TRBJ2-7, reads GAGVSQSPSNKVTEKGKDVELRCDPISGHTALYWYRQSLGQGLEFLIYFQGNSAPDKSGLPSDRFSAERTGGSVSTLTIQRTQQEDSAVYLCASSLGTGGSYEQYFGPGTRLTVT.

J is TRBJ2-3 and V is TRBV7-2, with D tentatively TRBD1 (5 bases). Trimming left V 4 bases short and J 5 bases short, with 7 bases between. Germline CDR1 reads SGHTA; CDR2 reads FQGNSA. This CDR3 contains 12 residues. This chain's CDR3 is CASSSRGDTQYF. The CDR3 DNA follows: TGTGCCAGCAGCTCTAGGGGAGATACGCAGTATTTT.

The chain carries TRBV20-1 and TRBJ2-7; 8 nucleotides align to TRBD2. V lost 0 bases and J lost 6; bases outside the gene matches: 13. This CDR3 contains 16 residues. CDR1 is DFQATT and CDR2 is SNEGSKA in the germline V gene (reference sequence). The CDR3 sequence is CSARDAGSGSRGEQYF. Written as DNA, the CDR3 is TGCAGTGCTAGAGATGCAGGCAGCGGGAGTAGGGGCGAGCAGTACTTC.

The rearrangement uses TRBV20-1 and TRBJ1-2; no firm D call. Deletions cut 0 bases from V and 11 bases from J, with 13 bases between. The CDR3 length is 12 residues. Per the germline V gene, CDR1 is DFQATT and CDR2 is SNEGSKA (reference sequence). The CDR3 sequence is CSARDQTLGYTF. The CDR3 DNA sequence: TGCAGTGCTAGAGATCAAACCCTTGGGTACACCTTC.

CDR3 in amino acids: CASSTDRFTGELFF. CDR3 in DNA: TGTGCCAGCAGTACAGACAGATTTACCGGGGAGCTGTTTTTT. The gene calls are TRBV6-1 and TRBJ2-2, with TRBD1 as a possible D gene (5 bases). V lost 5 bases to trimming and J lost 5 bases, with 12 bases between them. CDR1 MNHNS and CDR2 SASEGT come from the germline V gene. The CDR3 spans 14 residues.

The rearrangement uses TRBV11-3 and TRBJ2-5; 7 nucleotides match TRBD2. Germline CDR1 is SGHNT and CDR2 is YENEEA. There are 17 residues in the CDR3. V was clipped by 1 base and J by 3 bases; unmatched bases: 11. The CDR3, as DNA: TGTGCCAGCAGCTTAGGCCGCGGGGGACTCTTCGAAGAGACCCAGTACTTC. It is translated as CASSLGRGGLFEETQYF. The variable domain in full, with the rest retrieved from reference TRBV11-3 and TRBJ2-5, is EAGVVQSPRYKIIEKKQPVAFWCNPISGHNTLYWYLQNLGQGPELLIRYENEEAVDDSQLPKDRFSAERLKGVDSTLKIQPAELGDSAVYLCASSLGRGGLFEETQYFGPGTRLLVL.

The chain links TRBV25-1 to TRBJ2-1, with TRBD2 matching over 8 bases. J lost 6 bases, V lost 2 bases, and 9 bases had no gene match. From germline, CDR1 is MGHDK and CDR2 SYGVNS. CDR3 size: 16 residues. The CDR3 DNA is TGTGCCAGCAGTGAAGGGGTTGGGACTAGAAGCAATGAGCAGTTCTTC. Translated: CASSEGVGTRSNEQFF.

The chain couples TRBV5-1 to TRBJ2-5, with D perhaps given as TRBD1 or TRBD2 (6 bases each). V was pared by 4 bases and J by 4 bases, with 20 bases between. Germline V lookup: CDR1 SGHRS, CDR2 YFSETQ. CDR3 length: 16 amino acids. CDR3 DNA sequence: TGCGCCAGCAGCCAGCCGGGGGCGAGATTTATAGAGACCCAGTACTTC. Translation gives CASSQPGARFIETQYF.

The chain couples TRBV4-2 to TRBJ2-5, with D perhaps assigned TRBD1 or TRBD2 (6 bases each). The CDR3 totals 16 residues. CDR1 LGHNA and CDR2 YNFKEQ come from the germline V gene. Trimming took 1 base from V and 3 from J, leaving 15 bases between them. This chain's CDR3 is CASSQAGQRGEETQYF. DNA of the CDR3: TGTGCCAGCAGCCAAGCCGGACAGAGGGGGGAAGAGACCCAGTACTTC.

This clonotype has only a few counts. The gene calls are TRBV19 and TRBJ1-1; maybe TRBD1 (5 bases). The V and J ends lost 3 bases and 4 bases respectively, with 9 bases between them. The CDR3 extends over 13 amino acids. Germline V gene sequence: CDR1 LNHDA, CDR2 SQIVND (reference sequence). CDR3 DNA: TGTGCCAGTAGTATGAATGGGGCCACTGAAGCTTTCTTT. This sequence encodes CASSMNGATEAFF.

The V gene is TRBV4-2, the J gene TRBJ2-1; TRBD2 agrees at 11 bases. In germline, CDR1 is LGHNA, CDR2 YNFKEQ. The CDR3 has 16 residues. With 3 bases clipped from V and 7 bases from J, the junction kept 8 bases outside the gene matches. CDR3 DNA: TGTGCCAGCAGCCAGGAACTAGCGGGAGTCTCTAATGAGCAGTTCTTC. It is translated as CASSQELAGVSNEQFF.

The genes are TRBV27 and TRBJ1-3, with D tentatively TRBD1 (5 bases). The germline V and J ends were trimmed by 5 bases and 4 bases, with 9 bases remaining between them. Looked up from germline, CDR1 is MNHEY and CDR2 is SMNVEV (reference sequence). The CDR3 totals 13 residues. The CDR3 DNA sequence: TGTGCCAGCAGTCCCCGACAGGGAAACACCATATATTTT. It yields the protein CASSPRQGNTIYF.

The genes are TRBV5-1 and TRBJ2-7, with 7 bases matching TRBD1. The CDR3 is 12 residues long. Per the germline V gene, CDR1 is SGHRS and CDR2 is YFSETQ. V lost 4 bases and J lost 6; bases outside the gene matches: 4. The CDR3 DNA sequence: TGCGCCAGCAGCCAGGGGGAACGCGAGCAGTACTTC. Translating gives CASSQGEREQYF.

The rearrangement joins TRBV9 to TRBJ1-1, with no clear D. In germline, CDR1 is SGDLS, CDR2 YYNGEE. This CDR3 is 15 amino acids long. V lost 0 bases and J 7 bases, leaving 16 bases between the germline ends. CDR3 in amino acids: CASSVDGRQAREAFF. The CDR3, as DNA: TGTGCCAGCAGCGTAGATGGGAGGCAGGCCCGTGAAGCTTTCTTT.

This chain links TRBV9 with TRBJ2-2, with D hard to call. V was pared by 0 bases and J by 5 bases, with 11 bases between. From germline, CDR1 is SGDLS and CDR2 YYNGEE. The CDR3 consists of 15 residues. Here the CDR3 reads CASSVAPVRTGELFF. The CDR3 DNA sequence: TGTGCCAGCAGCGTAGCTCCGGTCAGAACCGGGGAGCTGTTTTTT. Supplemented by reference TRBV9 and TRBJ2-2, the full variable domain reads DSGVTQTPKHLITATGQRVTLRCSPRSGDLSVYWYQQSLDQGLQFLIQYYNGEERAKGNILERFSAQQFPDLHSELNLSSLELGDSALYFCASSVAPVRTGELFFGEGSRLTVL.